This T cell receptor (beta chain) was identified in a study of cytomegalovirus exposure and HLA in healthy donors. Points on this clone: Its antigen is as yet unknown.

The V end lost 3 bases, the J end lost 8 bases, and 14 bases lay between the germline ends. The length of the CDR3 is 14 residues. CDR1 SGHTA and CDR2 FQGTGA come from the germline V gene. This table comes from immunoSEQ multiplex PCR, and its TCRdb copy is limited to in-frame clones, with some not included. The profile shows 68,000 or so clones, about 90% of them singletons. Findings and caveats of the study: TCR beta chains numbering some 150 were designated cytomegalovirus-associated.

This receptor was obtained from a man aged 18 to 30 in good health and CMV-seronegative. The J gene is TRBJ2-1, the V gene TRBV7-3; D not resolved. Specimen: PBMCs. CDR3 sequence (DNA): TGTGCCAGCAGCTTCTTCGGCCCCGAGGATGAGCAGTTCTTC. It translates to CASSFFGPEDEQFF. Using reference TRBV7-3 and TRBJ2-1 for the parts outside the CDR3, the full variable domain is GAGVSQTPSNKVTEKGKYVELRCDPISGHTALYWYRQSLGQGPEFLIYFQGTGAADDSGLPNDRFFAVRPEGSVSTLKIQRTERGDSAVYLCASSFFGPEDEQFFGPGTRLTVL.